The next 5 T cell receptor beta chains were all read from a single sample in a study of T cells in Graves' hyperthyroidism and ophthalmopathy. RNA transcripts gave rise to amplified TCR beta CDR3 regions. With the HTBI primer set, the TCR CDR3 went through a first round of RT-PCR. TCRdb reprocessed the multiplex PCR reads via MiXCR and lists one record per CDR3 protein. This table has approximately 400,000 distinct CDR3 sequences, 19% appearing once. Sequencing was done on a sample of blood. These receptors were taken from a woman aged 18-29 years with Graves' hyperthyroidism.

V usage is TRBV13 and J usage is TRBJ2-2, with 12 bases aligning to TRBD2. Germline V gene lookup returns CDR1 PRHDT and CDR2 FYEKMQ (reference sequence). The CDR3 runs 19 residues. V was clipped by 5 bases and J by 4 bases; unmatched bases: 14. CDR3 amino acids: CASSVLTSGRISGTGELFF. The CDR3 coding sequence is TGTGCCAGCAGCGTTTTGACTAGCGGGAGAATATCTGGCACCGGGGAGCTGTTTTTT.

A remark on this clonotype: This likely comes from a read error, as the CDR3 has no conserved phenylalanine or tryptophan at its end. The DNA is omitted, as the CDR3 cannot be located on it reliably, and the CDR3 follows TCRdb's listing. J is TRBJ2-2 and V is TRBV9; the D call TRBD1 from the table was never checked on the DNA. The germline CDR1 and CDR2 sequences are SGDLS and YYNGEE. The CDR3 numbers 15 amino acids, ends counted. The CDR3 reads CASSVGTGGTGELWL.

This clonotype was observed at least ten times. The chain couples TRBV7-3 to TRBJ1-5, with D hard to call. The CDR3 totals 13 residues. Germline V gene lookup returns CDR1 SGHTA and CDR2 FQGTGA. Trimming shortened V by 4 bases and J by 5 bases, and 9 bases separated the two germline ends. This CDR3 is CASSSYVDQPQHF. Written as DNA, the CDR3 is TGTGCCAGCAGCTCCTACGTTGATCAGCCCCAGCATTTT. Together with reference TRBV7-3 and TRBJ1-5, the CDR3 gives the full variable domain: GAGVSQTPSNKVTEKGKYVELRCDPISGHTALYWYRQSLGQGPEFLIYFQGTGAADDSGLPNDRFFAVRPEGSVSTLKIQRTERGDSAVYLCASSSYVDQPQHFGDGTRLSIL.

There are many counts of this clonotype. This chain connects TRBV15 to TRBJ1-5, with a weak D call TRBD1 (5 bases). The CDR3 sequence is 17 residues long. The V end lost 5 bases, the J end lost 0 bases, and 17 bases lay between the germline ends. Germline V gene lookup returns CDR1 LNHNV and CDR2 YYDKDF (reference sequence). The CDR3 DNA follows: TGTGCCACCAGCCCGGGACGGACCAGCTATAGCAATCAGCCCCAGCATTTT. Amino acid sequence: CATSPGRTSYSNQPQHF. Combining the CDR3 with reference TRBV15 and TRBJ1-5 gives the whole variable domain DAMVIQNPRYQVTQFGKPVTLSCSQTLNHNVMYWYQQKSSQAPKLLFHYYDKDFNNEADTPDNFQSRRPNTSFCFLDIRSPGLGDTAMYLCATSPGRTSYSNQPQHFGDGTRLSIL.

This clonotype appeared a few times. The chain joins TRBV24-1 to TRBJ1-6; 8 bases line up with TRBD1. The length of the CDR3 is 14 residues. Germline CDR1 and CDR2: KGHDR and SFDVKD. Trimming took 5 bases from V and 7 from J; bases not matched to a gene: 3. CDR3: CATSARGRNSPLHF. CDR3 DNA sequence: TGTGCCACCAGTGCCAGGGGGCGGAATTCACCCCTCCACTTT.